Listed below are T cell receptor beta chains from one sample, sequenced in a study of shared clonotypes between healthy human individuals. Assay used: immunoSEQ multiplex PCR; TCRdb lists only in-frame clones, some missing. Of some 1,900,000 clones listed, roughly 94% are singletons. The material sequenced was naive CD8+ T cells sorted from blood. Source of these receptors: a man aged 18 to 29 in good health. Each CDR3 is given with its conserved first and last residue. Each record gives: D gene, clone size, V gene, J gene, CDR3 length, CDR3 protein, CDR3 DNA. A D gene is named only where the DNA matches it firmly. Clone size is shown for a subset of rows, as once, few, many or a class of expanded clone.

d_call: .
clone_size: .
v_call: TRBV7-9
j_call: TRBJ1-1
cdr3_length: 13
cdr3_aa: CASNLGEGPEAFF
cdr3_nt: TGTGCCAGCAACCTAGGGGAGGGGCCTGAAGCTTTCTTT

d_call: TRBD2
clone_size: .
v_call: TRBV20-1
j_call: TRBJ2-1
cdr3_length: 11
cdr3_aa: CSASLAGEQVF
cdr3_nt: TGCAGTGCTAGTCTTGCGGGAGAACAGGTCTTC

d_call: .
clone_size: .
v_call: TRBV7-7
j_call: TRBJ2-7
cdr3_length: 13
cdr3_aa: CASSLELGYEQYF
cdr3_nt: TGTGCTAGCAGCTTAGAGTTGGGGTACGAGCAGTACTTC

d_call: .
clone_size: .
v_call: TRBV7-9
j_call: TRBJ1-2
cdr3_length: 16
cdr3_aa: CASTLFGTETAYGYTF
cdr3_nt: TGTGCCAGCACCTTATTCGGTACGGAGACAGCCTATGGCTACACCTTC

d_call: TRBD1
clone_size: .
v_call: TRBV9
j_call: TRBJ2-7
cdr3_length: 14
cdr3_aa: CASSVDPGGYEQYF
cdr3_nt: TGTGCCAGCAGCGTAGACCCAGGGGGCTACGAGCAGTACTTC

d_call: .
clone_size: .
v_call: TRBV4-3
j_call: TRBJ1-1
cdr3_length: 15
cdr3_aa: CASSQGRYWNTEAFF
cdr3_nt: TGCGCCAGCAGCCAGGGGAGATACTGGAACACTGAAGCTTTCTTT

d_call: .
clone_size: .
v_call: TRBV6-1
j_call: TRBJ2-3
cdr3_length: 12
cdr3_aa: CASKSGIDTQYF
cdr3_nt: TGTGCCAGCAAGTCAGGGATAGATACGCAGTATTTT

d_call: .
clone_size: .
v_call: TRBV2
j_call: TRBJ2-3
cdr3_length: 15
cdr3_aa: CASSDTGSGRDTQYF
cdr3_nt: TGTGCCAGCAGTGATACGGGATCCGGAAGAGATACGCAGTATTTT

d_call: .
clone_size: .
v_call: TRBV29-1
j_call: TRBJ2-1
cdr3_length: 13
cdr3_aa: CSVYRDTYNEQFF
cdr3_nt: TGCAGCGTTTACCGGGATACCTACAATGAGCAGTTCTTC

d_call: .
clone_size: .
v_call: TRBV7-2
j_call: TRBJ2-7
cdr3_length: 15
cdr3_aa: CASSLVPGSSYEQYF
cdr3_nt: TGTGCCAGCAGCTTAGTTCCGGGGAGCTCCTACGAGCAGTACTTC

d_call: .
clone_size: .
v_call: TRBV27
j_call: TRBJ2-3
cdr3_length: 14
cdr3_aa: CASSPSTSTDTQYF
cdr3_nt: TGTGCCAGCAGTCCTAGCACAAGCACAGATACGCAGTATTTT

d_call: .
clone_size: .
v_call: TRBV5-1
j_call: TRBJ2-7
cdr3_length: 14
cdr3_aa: CASSLNPRLYEQYF
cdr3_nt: TGCGCCAGCAGCTTGAACCCCAGATTATACGAGCAGTACTTC

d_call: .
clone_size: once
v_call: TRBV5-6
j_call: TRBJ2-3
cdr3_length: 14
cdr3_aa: CASSLGDSADTQYF
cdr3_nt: TGTGCCAGCAGCTTGGGAGACTCCGCAGATACGCAGTATTTT

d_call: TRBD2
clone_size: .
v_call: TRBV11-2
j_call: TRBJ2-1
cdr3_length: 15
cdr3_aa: CASRPLAGVSNEQFF
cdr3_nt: TGTGCCAGCAGGCCTCTAGCGGGAGTTTCCAATGAGCAGTTCTTC

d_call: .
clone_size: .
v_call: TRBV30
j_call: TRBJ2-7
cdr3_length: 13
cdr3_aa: CAWSEGGAYEQYF
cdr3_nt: TGTGCCTGGAGTGAGGGCGGAGCCTACGAGCAGTACTTC

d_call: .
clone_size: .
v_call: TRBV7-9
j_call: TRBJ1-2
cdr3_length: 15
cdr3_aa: CASSLEDPLLNGYTF
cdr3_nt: TGTGCCAGCAGCTTAGAGGACCCTCTGCTCAATGGCTACACCTTC

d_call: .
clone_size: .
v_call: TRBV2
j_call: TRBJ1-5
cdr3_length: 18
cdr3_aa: CASSEARYIVGGSQPQHF
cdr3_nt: TGTGCCAGCAGTGAAGCGCGCTATATCGTTGGGGGCTCTCAGCCCCAGCATTTT

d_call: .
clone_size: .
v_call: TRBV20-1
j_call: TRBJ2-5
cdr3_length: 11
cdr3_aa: CSVGSPETQYF
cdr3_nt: TGCAGTGTGGGATCCCCAGAGACCCAGTACTTC

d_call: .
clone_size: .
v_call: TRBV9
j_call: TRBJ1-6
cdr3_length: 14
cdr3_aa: CASSVVGGFSPLHF
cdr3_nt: TGTGCCAGCAGCGTAGTGGGGGGTTTCTCACCCCTCCACTTT

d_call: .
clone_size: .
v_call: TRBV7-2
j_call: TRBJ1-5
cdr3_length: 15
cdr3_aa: CASSLAVYSNQPQHF
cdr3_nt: TGTGCCAGCAGCTTAGCGGTATATAGCAATCAGCCCCAGCATTTT

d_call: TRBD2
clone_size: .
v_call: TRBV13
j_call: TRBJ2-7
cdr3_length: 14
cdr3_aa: CASSLGLVGYEQYF
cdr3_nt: TGTGCCAGCAGCTTGGGACTAGTGGGCTACGAGCAGTACTTC

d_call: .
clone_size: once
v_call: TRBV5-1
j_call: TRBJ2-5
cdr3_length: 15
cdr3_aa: CASSRTGPAQETQYF
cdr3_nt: TGCGCCAGCAGCCGCACGGGTCCGGCCCAAGAGACCCAGTACTTC

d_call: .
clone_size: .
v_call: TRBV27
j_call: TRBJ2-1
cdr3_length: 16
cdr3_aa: CASSLSPGTFFNEQFF
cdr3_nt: TGTGCCAGCAGTCTGTCCCCCGGGACTTTTTTCAATGAGCAGTTCTTC

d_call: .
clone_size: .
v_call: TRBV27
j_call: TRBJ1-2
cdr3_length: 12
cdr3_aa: CASGLSLSGYTF
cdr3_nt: TGTGCCAGCGGCCTAAGCCTTTCTGGCTACACCTTC

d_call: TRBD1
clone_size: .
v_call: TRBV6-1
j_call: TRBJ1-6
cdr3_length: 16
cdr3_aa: CASSATGDSYNSPLHF
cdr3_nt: TGTGCCAGCAGTGCAACAGGGGATTCCTATAATTCACCCCTCCACTTT

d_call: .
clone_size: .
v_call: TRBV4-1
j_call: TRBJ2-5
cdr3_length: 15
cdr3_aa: CASSQDPREDETQYF
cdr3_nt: TGCGCCAGCAGCCAAGATCCCAGGGAAGACGAGACCCAGTACTTC

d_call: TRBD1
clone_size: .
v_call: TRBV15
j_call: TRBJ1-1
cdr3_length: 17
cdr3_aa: CATSRDPWTGKNTEAFF
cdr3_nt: TGTGCCACCAGCAGAGACCCTTGGACAGGGAAAAACACTGAAGCTTTCTTT

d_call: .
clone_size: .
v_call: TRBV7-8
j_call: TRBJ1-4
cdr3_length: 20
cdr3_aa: CASSSLLAGSPLATNEKLFF
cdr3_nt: TGTGCCAGCAGCTCCCTCCTGGCAGGGAGCCCCCTTGCAACTAATGAAAAACTGTTTTTT

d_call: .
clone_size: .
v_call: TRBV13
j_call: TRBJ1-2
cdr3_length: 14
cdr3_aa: CASSLGRGNYGYTF
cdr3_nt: TGTGCCAGCAGCTTAGGTCGCGGTAACTATGGCTACACCTTC

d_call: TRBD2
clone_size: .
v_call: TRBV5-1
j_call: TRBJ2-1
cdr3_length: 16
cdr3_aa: CASSAWRAGGPNEQFF
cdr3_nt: TGCGCCAGCAGCGCATGGAGAGCGGGAGGGCCCAATGAGCAGTTCTTC

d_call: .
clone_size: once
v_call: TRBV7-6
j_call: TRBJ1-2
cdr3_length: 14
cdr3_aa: CASSLGVGDYGYTF
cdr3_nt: TGTGCCAGCAGCTTGGGGGTGGGGGACTATGGCTACACCTTC

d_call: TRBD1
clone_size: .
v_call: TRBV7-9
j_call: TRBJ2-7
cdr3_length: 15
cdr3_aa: CASSTPGQGFPEQYF
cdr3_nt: TGTGCCAGCAGCACCCCGGGACAGGGGTTTCCCGAGCAGTACTTC

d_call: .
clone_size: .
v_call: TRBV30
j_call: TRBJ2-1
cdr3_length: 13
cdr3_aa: CAWSDVGVNEQFF
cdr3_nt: TGTGCCTGGAGTGATGTGGGGGTGAATGAGCAGTTCTTC

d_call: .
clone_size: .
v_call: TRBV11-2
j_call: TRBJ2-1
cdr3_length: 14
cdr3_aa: CASSFPSTSYEQFF
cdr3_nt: TGTGCCAGCAGCTTTCCTAGCACGAGTTATGAGCAGTTCTTC

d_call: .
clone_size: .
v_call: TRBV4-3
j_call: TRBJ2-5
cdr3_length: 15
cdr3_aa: CASSQDLLNQETQYF
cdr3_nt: TGCGCCAGCAGCCAAGATTTGCTCAACCAAGAGACCCAGTACTTC

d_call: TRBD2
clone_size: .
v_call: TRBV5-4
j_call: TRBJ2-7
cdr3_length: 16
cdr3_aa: CASSPWTSGVTYEQYF
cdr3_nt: TGTGCCAGCAGCCCCTGGACTAGCGGGGTAACCTACGAGCAGTACTTC

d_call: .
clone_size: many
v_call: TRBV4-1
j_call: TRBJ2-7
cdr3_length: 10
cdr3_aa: CASSQGEQYF
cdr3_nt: TGCGCCAGCAGCCAGGGCGAGCAGTACTTC

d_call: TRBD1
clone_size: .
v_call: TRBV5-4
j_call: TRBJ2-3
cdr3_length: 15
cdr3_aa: CASSLDRGFTDTQYF
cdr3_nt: TGTGCCAGCAGCTTGGACAGGGGGTTCACAGATACGCAGTATTTT

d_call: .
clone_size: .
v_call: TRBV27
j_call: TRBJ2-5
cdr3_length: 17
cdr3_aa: CASSLLSESGGPETQYF
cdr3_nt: TGTGCCAGCAGTTTATTGTCGGAGTCTGGGGGGCCAGAGACCCAGTACTTC

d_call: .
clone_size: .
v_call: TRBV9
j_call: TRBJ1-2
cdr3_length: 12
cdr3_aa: CASSEGDYGYTF
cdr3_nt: TGTGCCAGCAGCGAGGGGGACTATGGCTACACCTTC

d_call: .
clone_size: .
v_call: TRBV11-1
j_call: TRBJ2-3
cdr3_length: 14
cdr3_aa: CASSLLASTDTQYF
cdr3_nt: TGTGCCAGCAGCTTATTAGCTAGCACAGATACGCAGTATTTT

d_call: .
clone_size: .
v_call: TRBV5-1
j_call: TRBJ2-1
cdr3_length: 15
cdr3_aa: CASSSPGALYNEQFF
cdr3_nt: TGCGCCAGCAGCTCCCCAGGGGCCCTCTACAATGAGCAGTTCTTC

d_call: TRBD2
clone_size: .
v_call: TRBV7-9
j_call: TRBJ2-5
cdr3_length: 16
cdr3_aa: CASSSGLAGMQETQYF
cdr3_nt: TGTGCCAGCAGCTCCGGGCTAGCGGGAATGCAAGAGACCCAGTACTTC

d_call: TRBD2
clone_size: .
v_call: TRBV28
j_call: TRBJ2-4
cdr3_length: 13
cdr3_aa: CASSSGGKNIQYF
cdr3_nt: TGTGCCAGCAGTAGCGGGGGCAAAAACATTCAGTACTTC

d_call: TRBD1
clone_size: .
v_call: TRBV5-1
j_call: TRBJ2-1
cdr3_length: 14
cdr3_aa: CASSLGQGVNEQFF
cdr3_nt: TGCGCCAGCAGCTTGGGCCAGGGGGTGAATGAGCAGTTCTTC